A selection of T cell receptor beta chains follows, all from one sample in a study of OX40 agonist ivuxolimab in advanced cancers. Generated by immunoSEQ multiplex PCR, the TCRdb table keeps only in-frame clones and is missing some. The sample carries tens of thousands of clones, over 70% recorded once. Source: CD4+ or CD8+ T cells sorted from blood, taken in a trial of the OX40 agonist ivuxolimab. These receptors all stem from an adult with an advanced solid tumor such as melanoma, head and neck, liver or kidney cancer. Each CDR3 is given with its conserved first and last residue. A D gene is named only where the DNA matches it firmly.

J: TRBJ2-5; V: TRBV11-3; D: TRBD1; DNA: TGTGCCAGCAGTCATTGGGCAGGGGGATTGGAGACCCAGTACTTC; CDR3: CASSHWAGGLETQYF
J: TRBJ1-1; V: TRBV5-1; D: -; DNA: TGCGCCAGCAGCTTTAACCGACAAGTGAACACTGAAGCTTTCTTT; CDR3: CASSFNRQVNTEAFF
J: TRBJ2-3; V: TRBV27; D: TRBD2; DNA: TGTGCCAGCAGTTCCCTAGCGGGCACAGATACGCAGTATTTT; CDR3: CASSSLAGTDTQYF
J: TRBJ1-6; V: TRBV5-4; D: -; DNA: TGTGCCAGCAGCTTGTCAGCAGGCTCCTATAATTCACCCCTCCACTTT; CDR3: CASSLSAGSYNSPLHF
J: TRBJ1-4; V: TRBV19; D: -; DNA: TGTGCCAGTAGTATAGTGGGTTTTGAAAAACTGTTTTTT; CDR3: CASSIVGFEKLFF
J: TRBJ1-4; V: TRBV11-3; D: -; DNA: TGTGCCAGCAGCAGGGTAGCGGCGAATGAAAAACTGTTTTTT; CDR3: CASSRVAANEKLFF
J: TRBJ1-6; V: TRBV9; D: -; DNA: TGTGCCAGCAGCGTCTCCCCAGATTCACCCCTCCACTTT; CDR3: CASSVSPDSPLHF
J: TRBJ1-2; V: TRBV4-3; D: -; DNA: TGCGCCAGCAGCCAAGGAACGGAATACTATGGCTACACCTTC; CDR3: CASSQGTEYYGYTF
J: TRBJ1-1; V: TRBV15; D: -; DNA: TGTGCCACCAGCAGAGATCGAAGCATTGAAGCTTTCTTT; CDR3: CATSRDRSIEAFF
J: TRBJ2-5; V: TRBV9; D: -; DNA: TGTGCCAGCAAAAGGGACACCCAAGAGACCCAGTACTTC; CDR3: CASKRDTQETQYF
J: TRBJ1-4; V: TRBV28; D: -; DNA: TGTGCCAGCAGTCCTCGCTCTATGGCAAAACTGTTTTTT; CDR3: CASSPRSMAKLFF
J: TRBJ2-6; V: TRBV19; D: TRBD1; DNA: TGTGCCAGTAGTATGGGACAGGGGACCTCTGGGGCCAACGTCCTGACTTTC; CDR3: CASSMGQGTSGANVLTF
J: TRBJ1-2; V: TRBV6-5; D: -; DNA: TGTGCCAGCAGTGACAGAGGCACCTTC; CDR3: CASSDRGTF